The rows below give T cell receptor beta chains drawn from one sample of a study of blood T cell repertoires in COVID-19. Assay: immunoSEQ multiplex PCR; the TCRdb copy retains only in-frame clones and omits some. Of 120,000 or so clones listed, nearly 80% are singletons. The specimen was peripheral blood. Every receptor here comes from a woman of 80 years or more with active or convalescent COVID-19. Both conserved end residues are part of each CDR3. D genes are given only for firm matches. Clone size is shown for a subset of rows, as once, few, many or a class of expanded clone.

v_gene,abundance,d_gene,len,j_gene,CDR3aa,CDR3nt
TRBV2,-,-,14,TRBJ1-1,CASSIGHQNTEAFF,TGTGCCAGCAGTATAGGACACCAGAACACTGAAGCTTTCTTT
TRBV18,-,-,14,TRBJ1-4,CASSPWGLDEKLFF,TGTGCCAGCTCACCATGGGGGCTTGATGAAAAACTGTTTTTT
TRBV7-2,-,-,15,TRBJ2-1,CASSLIVGGYNEQFF,TGTGCCAGCAGCTTAATTGTCGGGGGATACAATGAGCAGTTCTTC
TRBV6-1,-,-,17,TRBJ1-1,CASSGHLWSTRGTEAFF,TGTGCCAGCAGTGGCCATTTGTGGAGCACCAGGGGCACTGAAGCTTTCTTT
TRBV11-2,-,TRBD2,14,TRBJ2-7,CASSLGLAGIKQYF,TGTGCCAGCAGCTTAGGGCTAGCGGGAATCAAGCAGTACTTC
TRBV19,-,-,16,TRBJ2-1,CASSIGERSSYNEQFF,TGTGCCAGTAGTATAGGTGAGCGAAGCTCCTACAATGAGCAGTTCTTC
TRBV5-4,-,-,13,TRBJ2-1,CASTRGDYNEQFF,TGTGCCAGCACTCGCGGGGACTACAATGAGCAGTTCTTC
TRBV5-4,-,-,15,TRBJ1-3,CASSLWTSSGNTIYF,TGTGCCAGCAGCTTGTGGACAAGCTCTGGAAACACCATATATTTT
TRBV9,-,TRBD1,13,TRBJ1-3,CASGGTAGNTIYF,TGTGCCAGCGGGGGGACAGCTGGAAACACCATATATTTT
TRBV6-2/TRBV6-3,-,-,13,TRBJ2-7,CASSTSGVGEQYF,TGTGCCAGCAGTACCTCAGGGGTAGGAGAGCAGTACTTC
TRBV6-4,-,-,11,TRBJ2-5,CASMCGRSQYF,TGTGCCAGCATGTGTGGGAGGTCCCAGTACTTC
TRBV28,-,TRBD2,14,TRBJ2-3,CASRGEGQSDTQYF,TGTGCCAGCAGGGGGGAGGGCCAGTCAGATACGCAGTATTTT
TRBV4-2,-,-,19,TRBJ2-6,CASSQVVLVELSGANVLTF,TGTGCCAGCAGCCAAGTAGTGTTGGTCGAACTCTCTGGGGCCAACGTCCTGACTTTC
TRBV5-1,-,TRBD1,15,TRBJ2-2,CASRRTGEHTGELFF,TGCGCCAGCAGGAGGACAGGAGAGCACACCGGGGAGCTGTTTTTT
TRBV7-9,-,-,13,TRBJ1-4,CASTLEGVGKLFF,TGTGCCAGCACCCTCGAAGGGGTGGGAAAACTGTTTTTT
TRBV2,-,TRBD2,15,TRBJ2-1,CASSDMAGGWGEQFF,TGTGCCAGCAGTGATATGGCGGGAGGGTGGGGTGAGCAGTTCTTC
TRBV27,-,-,15,TRBJ2-7,CASSLLRRANDEQYF,TGTGCCAGCAGTTTACTCCGCAGGGCCAACGACGAGCAGTACTTC
TRBV5-6,-,-,17,TRBJ2-2,CASSLSGWGPNTGELFF,TGTGCCAGCAGCTTAAGCGGGTGGGGTCCGAACACCGGGGAGCTGTTTTTT
TRBV9,-,-,15,TRBJ2-5,CASSAGTALGGTQYF,TGTGCCAGCAGCGCCGGGACAGCCCTCGGGGGGACCCAGTACTTC
TRBV27,many,TRBD1,15,TRBJ2-7,CASSVITGQGYEQYF,TGTGCCAGCAGTGTCATCACGGGACAGGGCTACGAGCAGTACTTC
TRBV7-8,-,-,14,TRBJ1-1,CASSLRQSYTEAFF,TGTGCCAGCAGCTTGAGACAGAGTTACACTGAAGCTTTCTTT
TRBV7-9,many,-,14,TRBJ2-7,CASSFPGKLNEQYF,TGTGCCAGCAGCTTTCCGGGGAAGTTAAACGAGCAGTACTTC
TRBV5-4,-,-,15,TRBJ2-7,CASSTVQRTFTEQYF,TGTGCCAGCAGCACAGTTCAGCGGACGTTTACCGAGCAGTACTTC
TRBV9,-,-,13,TRBJ2-3,CASSTTSTDTQYF,TGTGCCAGCAGCACCACTAGCACAGATACGCAGTATTTT
TRBV18,-,-,14,TRBJ1-3,CASSPPSEGNTIYF,TGTGCCAGCTCACCACCGTCTGAGGGAAACACCATATATTTT
TRBV28,-,TRBD2,15,TRBJ2-7,CASSSRPSGIYEQYF,TGTGCCAGCAGTAGTCGCCCTAGCGGGATTTACGAGCAGTACTTC
TRBV18,-,TRBD1,16,TRBJ1-4,CASSPGQGATNEKLFF,TGTGCCAGCTCACCGGGACAGGGGGCAACTAATGAAAAACTGTTTTTT
TRBV18,-,-,15,TRBJ1-6,CASSPNGGAGSPLHF,TGTGCCAGCTCACCTAATGGGGGGGCAGGATCACCCCTCCACTTT
TRBV11-2,-,-,12,TRBJ1-1,CASSRENTEAFF,TGTGCCAGCAGCCGGGAGAACACTGAAGCTTTCTTT
TRBV7-6,once,TRBD1,17,TRBJ2-6,CASSVRQGVSGANVLTF,TGTGCCAGCAGCGTACGACAGGGCGTCTCTGGGGCCAACGTCCTGACTTTC
TRBV7-3,-,-,15,TRBJ2-2,CASSLRGSSTGELFF,TGTGCCAGCAGCTTACGTGGGAGTTCTACCGGGGAGCTGTTTTTT
TRBV7-3,-,-,15,TRBJ2-2,CASSLRGRGTGELFF,TGTGCCAGCAGCTTAAGAGGGAGGGGGACCGGGGAGCTGTTTTTT
TRBV28,-,TRBD2,13,TRBJ2-7,CASQREIAYEQYF,TGTGCCAGCCAGCGGGAGATCGCCTACGAGCAGTACTTC
TRBV29-1,-,TRBD2,15,TRBJ2-2,CSAAGTSDSTGELFF,TGCAGCGCCGCAGGGACTAGCGATAGCACCGGGGAGCTGTTTTTT
TRBV9,few,-,15,TRBJ1-5,CASSVDGGSNQPQHF,TGTGCCAGCAGCGTGGACGGAGGTAGCAATCAGCCCCAGCATTTT
TRBV27,-,-,18,TRBJ2-2,CASSFDPGSYFNTGELFF,TGTGCCAGCAGTTTTGACCCAGGGTCTTATTTTAACACCGGGGAGCTGTTTTTT
TRBV7-8,-,TRBD1,14,TRBJ2-1,CASSLGGTVNEQFF,TGTGCCAGCAGCTTAGGGGGGACAGTTAATGAGCAGTTCTTC
TRBV4-1,few,TRBD2,16,TRBJ2-2,CASSHLGGRRAGELFF,TGCGCCAGCAGTCATCTAGGCGGGAGAAGGGCCGGGGAGCTGTTTTTT
TRBV28,-,TRBD1,17,TRBJ2-1,CASSFYPRDRGSGEQFF,TGTGCCAGCAGTTTCTACCCCCGGGACAGGGGCTCGGGCGAGCAGTTCTTC
TRBV6-1,-,TRBD1,14,TRBJ2-1,CASSDSGQGYEQFF,TGTGCCAGCAGTGACAGTGGACAGGGTTACGAGCAGTTCTTC
TRBV6-1,-,TRBD2,19,TRBJ2-1,CASSETSGRASRSYNEQFF,TGTGCCAGCAGTGAGACTAGCGGGAGGGCCTCCCGCTCCTACAATGAGCAGTTCTTC
TRBV28,-,-,13,TRBJ2-4,CASVDRAKNIQYF,TGTGCCAGCGTCGACAGGGCCAAAAACATTCAGTACTTC
TRBV5-4,once,-,12,TRBJ2-7,CASSRPMEQQYF,TGTGCCAGCAGCCGACCGATGGAGCAGCAGTACTTC
TRBV18,-,-,13,TRBJ2-7,CASSPTTPTEQYF,TGTGCCAGCTCACCCACAACACCGACTGAGCAGTACTTC
TRBV27,-,TRBD1,12,TRBJ2-3,CASSSGGYTQYF,TGTGCCAGCAGTTCAGGGGGCTATACGCAGTATTTT
TRBV11-1,once,-,14,TRBJ2-7,CASSLAGFSYEQYF,TGTGCCAGCAGCTTGGCGGGATTTTCCTACGAGCAGTACTTC